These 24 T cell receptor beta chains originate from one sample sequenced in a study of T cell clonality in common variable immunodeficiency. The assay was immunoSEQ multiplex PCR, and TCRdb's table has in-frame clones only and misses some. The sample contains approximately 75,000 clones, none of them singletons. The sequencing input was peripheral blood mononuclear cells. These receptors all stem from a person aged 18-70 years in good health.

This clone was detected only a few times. This CDR3 is CASSRHGSSTDTQYF. The sequenced CDR3 bases are TGTGCCAGCAGCCGACATGGATCTAGCACAGATACG. The chain carries TRBV5-5 and TRBJ2-3; D is uncertain. Sequencing ends 3 residues short of the CDR3 end; the germline J gene provides the rest. Trimming left V 4 bases short and J 0 bases short, with 12 bases between. The CDR3 totals 15 residues. Germline CDR1 reads SGHKS; CDR2 reads YYEKEE (reference sequence).

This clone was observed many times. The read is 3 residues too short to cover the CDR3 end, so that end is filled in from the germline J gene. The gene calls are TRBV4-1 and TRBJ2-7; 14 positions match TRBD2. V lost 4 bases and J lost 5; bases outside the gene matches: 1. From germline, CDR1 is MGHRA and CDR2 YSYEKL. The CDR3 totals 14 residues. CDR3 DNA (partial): TGCGCCAGCAGCCTGGGACTAGCGGGAGACGAG. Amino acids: CASSLGLAGDE. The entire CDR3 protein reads CASSLGLAGDEQYF.

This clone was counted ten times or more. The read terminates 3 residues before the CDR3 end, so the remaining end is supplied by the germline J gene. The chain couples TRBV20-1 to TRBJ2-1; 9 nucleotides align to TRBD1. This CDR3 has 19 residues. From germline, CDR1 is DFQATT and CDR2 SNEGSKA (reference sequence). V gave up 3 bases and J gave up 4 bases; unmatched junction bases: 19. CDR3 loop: CSARMGVDRGTWKYNEQFF. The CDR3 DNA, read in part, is TGCAGTGCTAGGATGGGGGTTGACAGGGGGACGTGGAAGTACAATGAG.

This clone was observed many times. The CDR3 reads CASSMGQGNSPLHF. The DNA read from the CDR3 is TGCGCCAGCAGCATGGGACAGGGAAATTCACCC. J is TRBJ1-6 and V is TRBV5-1; TRBD1 matches at 9 bases. The CDR3 end falls 3 residues outside the read, so it is completed with the germline J gene. The junction had 3 bases not matched to a gene; V was cut back by 4 bases and J by 7 bases. This CDR3 spans 14 amino acids. The germline V gene has CDR1 SGHRS and CDR2 YFSETQ.

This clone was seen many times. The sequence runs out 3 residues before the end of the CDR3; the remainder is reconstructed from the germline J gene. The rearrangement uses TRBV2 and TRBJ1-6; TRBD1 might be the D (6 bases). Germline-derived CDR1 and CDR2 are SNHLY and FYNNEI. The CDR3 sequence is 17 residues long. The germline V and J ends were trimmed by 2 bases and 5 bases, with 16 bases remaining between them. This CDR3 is CASSERGRGHNNSPLHF. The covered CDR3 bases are TGTGCCAGCAGTGAAAGAGGCAGGGGTCATAATAATTCACCC.

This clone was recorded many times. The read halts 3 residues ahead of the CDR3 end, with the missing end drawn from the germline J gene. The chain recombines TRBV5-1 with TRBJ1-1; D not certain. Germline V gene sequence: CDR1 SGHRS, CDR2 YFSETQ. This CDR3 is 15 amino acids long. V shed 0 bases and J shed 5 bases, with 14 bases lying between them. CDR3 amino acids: CASSLVVRPGTEAFF. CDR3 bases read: TGCGCCAGCAGCTTGGTAGTGAGGCCGGGGACTGAA.

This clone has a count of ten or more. The CDR3 sequence: CASSFSDSNEKLFF. CDR3 bases read: TGCGCCAGCAGCTTTAGTGATTCTAATGAAAAA. The chain has TRBV5-1 and TRBJ1-4; D is unresolved. The read terminates 3 residues before the CDR3 end, so the remaining end is supplied by the germline J gene. The CDR3 consists of 14 residues. Germline V gene sequence: CDR1 SGHRS, CDR2 YFSETQ. V dropped 2 bases and J dropped 3 bases, with 8 bases sitting between them.

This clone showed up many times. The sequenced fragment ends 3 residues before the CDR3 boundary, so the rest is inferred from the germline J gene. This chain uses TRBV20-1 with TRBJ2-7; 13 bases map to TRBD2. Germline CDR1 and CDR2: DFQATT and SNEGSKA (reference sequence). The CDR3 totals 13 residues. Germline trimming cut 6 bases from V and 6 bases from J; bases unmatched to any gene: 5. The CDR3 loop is CSARTSGSGEQYF. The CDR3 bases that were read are TGCAGTGCGAGGACTAGCGGGAGCGGCGAG.

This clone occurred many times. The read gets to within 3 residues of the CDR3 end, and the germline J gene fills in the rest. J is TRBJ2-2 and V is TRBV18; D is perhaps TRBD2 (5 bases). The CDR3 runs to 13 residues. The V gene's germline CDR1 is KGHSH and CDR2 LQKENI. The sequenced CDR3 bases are TGTGCCAGCTCACCATCGGACTTTCGAGGG. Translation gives CASSPSDFRG. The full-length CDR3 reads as CASSPSDFRGLFF.

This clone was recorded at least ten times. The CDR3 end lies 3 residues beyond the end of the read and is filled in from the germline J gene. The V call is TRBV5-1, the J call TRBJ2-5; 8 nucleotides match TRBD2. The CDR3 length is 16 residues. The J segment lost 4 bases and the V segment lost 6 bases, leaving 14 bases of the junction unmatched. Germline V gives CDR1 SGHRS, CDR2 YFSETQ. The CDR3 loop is CASNRGRLQPGETQYF. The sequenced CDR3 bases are TGCGCCAGCAACCGCGGGAGGTTGCAACCTGGAGAGACC.

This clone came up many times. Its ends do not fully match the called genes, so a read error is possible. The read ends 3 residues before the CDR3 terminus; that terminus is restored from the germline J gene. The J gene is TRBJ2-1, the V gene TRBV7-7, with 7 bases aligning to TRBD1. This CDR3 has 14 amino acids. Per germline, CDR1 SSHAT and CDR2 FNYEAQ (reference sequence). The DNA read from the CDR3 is TGTGCTAGCAGCTTAGACAGGGTCAGCAATGAG. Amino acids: CASSLDRVSNE. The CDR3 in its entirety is CASSLDRVSNEQFF.

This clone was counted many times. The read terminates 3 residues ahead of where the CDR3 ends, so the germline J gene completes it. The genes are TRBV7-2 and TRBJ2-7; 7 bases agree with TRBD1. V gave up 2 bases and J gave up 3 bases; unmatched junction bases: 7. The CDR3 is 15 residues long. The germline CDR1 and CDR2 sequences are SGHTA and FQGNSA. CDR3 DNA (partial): TGTGCCAGCAGCTTAAGAGGGACAGTGAACTACGAG. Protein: CASSLRGTVNYE. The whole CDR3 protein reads CASSLRGTVNYEQYF.

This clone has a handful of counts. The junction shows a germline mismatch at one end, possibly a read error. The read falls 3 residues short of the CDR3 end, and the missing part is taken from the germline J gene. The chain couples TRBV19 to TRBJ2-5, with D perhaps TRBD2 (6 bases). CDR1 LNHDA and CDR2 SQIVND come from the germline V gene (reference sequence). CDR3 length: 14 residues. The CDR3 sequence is CANSMGGGGETQYF. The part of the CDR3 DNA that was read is TGTGCCAATAGTATGGGGGGAGGAGGCGAGACC.

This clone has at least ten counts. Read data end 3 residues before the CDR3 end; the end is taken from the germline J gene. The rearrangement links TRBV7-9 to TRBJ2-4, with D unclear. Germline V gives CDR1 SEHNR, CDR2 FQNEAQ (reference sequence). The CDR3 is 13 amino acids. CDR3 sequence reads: CASSLPPFRIQYF. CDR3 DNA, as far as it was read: TGTGCCAGCAGCTTACCCCCATTCCGGATT. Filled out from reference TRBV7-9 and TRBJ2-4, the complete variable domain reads DTGVSQNPRHKITKRGQNVTFRCDPISEHNRLYWYRQTLGQGPEFLTYFQNEAQLEKSRLLSDRFSAERPKGSFSTLEIQRTEQGDSAMYLCASSLPPFRIQYFGAGTRLSVL.

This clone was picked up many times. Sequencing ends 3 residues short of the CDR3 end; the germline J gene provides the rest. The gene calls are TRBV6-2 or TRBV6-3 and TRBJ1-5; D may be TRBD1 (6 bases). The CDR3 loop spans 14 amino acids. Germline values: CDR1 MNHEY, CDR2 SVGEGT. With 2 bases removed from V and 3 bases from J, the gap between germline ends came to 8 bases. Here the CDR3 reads CASSYGGSNQPQHF. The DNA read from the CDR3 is TGTGCCAGCAGTTACGGGGGCTCCAATCAGCCC.

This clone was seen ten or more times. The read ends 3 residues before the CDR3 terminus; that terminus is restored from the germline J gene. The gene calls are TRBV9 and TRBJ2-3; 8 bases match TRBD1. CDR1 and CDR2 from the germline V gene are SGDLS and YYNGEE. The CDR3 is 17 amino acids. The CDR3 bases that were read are TGTGCCAGCAGCGCGGCGACAGGGGAACTCCCCAATCAGCCG. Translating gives CASSAATGELPNQP. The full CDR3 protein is CASSAATGELPNQPQYF.

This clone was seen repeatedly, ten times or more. CDR3 sequence: CALLNAGGPPDTQYF. The part of the CDR3 DNA that was read is TGTGCCTTATTGAACGCGGGAGGGCCCCCAGATACG. This chain links TRBV5-4 with TRBJ2-3, with TRBD2 matching over 9 bases. The read terminates 3 residues before the CDR3 end, so the remaining end is supplied by the germline J gene. Losses at the gene ends were 10 bases for V and 4 bases for J; bases not matched to a gene: 13. The CDR3 runs 15 residues. Germline V gene lookup returns CDR1 SGHNT and CDR2 YYREEE (reference sequence).

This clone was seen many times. CDR3 sequence: CASSRSKTGLTGELFF. Partial CDR3 DNA: TGTGCCAGCAGTCGGTCAAAGACAGGGCTCACCGGGGAG. The chain has TRBV6-2 or TRBV6-3 and TRBJ2-2, with TRBD1 matching 7 bases. The missing CDR3 end, 3 residues past where the read stops, is filled in from the germline J gene. The CDR3 has 16 residues. Germline V gene data show CDR1 as MNHEY and CDR2 as SVGEGT. The trim removed 5 bases at V and 4 bases at J, leaving 10 bases unmatched.

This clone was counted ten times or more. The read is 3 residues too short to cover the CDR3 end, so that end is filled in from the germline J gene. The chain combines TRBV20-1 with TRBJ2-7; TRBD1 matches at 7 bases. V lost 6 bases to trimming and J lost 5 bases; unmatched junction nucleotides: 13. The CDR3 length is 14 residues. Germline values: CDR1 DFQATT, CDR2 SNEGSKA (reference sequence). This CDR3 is CSAVRGLLRDEQYF. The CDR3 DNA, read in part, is TGCAGTGCCGTGAGGGGGCTCCTACGGGACGAG.

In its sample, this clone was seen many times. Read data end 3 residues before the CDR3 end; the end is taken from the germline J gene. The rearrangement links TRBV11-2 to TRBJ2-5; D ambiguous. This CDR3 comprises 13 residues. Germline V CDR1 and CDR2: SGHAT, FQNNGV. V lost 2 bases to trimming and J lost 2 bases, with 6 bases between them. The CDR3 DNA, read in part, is TGTGCCAGCAGCTTATCCCTTCAAGAGACC. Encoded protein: CASSLSLQET. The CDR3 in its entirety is CASSLSLQETQYF. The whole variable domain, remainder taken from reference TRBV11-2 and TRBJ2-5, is EAGVAQSPRYKIIEKRQSVAFWCNPISGHATLYWYQQILGQGPKLLIQFQNNGVVDDSQLPKDRFSAERLKGVDSTLKIQPAKLEDSAVYLCASSLSLQETQYFGPGTRLLVL.

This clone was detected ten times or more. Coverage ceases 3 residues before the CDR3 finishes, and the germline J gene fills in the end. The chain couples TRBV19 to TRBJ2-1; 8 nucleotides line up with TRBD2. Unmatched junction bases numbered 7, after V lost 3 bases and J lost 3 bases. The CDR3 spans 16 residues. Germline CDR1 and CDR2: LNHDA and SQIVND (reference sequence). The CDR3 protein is CASSILGGRFYNEQFF. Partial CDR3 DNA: TGTGCCAGTAGTATTTTAGGCGGGAGGTTCTACAATGAG. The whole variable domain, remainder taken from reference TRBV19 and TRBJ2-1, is DGGITQSPKYLFRKEGQNVTLSCEQNLNHDAMYWYRQDPGQGLRLIYYSQIVNDFQKGDIAEGYSVSREKKESFPLTVTSAQKNPTAFYLCASSILGGRFYNEQFFGPGTRLTVL.

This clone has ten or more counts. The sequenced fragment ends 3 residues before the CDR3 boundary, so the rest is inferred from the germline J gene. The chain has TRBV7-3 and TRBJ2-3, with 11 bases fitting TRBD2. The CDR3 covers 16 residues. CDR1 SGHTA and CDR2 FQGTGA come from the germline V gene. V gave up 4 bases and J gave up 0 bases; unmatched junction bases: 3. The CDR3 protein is CASSSGTSGSTDTQYF. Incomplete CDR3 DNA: TGTGCCAGCAGCTCCGGGACTAGCGGCAGCACAGATACG.

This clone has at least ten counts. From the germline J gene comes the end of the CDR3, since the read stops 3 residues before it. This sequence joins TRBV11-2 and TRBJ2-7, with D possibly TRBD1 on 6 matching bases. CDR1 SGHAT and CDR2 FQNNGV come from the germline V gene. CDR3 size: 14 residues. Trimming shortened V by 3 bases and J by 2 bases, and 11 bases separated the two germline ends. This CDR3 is CASSFQGLTYEQYF. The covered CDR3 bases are TGTGCCAGCAGCTTCCAGGGGCTGACCTACGAG.

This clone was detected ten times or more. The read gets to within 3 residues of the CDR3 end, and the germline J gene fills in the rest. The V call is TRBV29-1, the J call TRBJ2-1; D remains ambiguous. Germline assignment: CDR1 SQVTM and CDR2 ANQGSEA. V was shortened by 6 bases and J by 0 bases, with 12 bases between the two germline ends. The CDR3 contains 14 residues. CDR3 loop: CSVVDIRSYNEQFF. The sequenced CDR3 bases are TGCAGCGTAGTAGACATCCGCTCCTACAATGAG.